A single sample is the source of the 8 T cell receptor beta chains below, sequenced in a study of blood T cells in healthy people across ages. Together with a sample-barcoded 5' primer, a J-beta primer mix was included in a second PCR lasting roughly 7 to 11 cycles. TCRdb independently ran MiXCR on the 5' RACE reads; one entry per CDR3 protein. The sample shows about 690,000 distinct CDR3 sequences, around 43% of them seen only once. What was sequenced was blood. Receptor source: an older man in good health.

The gene calls are TRBV5-5 and TRBJ2-2; D remains unclear. V was pared by 5 bases and J by 5 bases, with 10 bases between. The CDR3 is 13 amino acids. The germline V gene encodes CDR1 SGHKS and CDR2 YYEKEE (reference sequence). The CDR3 is CASSRYETGELFF. The CDR3 coding sequence is TGTGCCAGCAGTCGCTATGAAACCGGGGAGCTGTTTTTT.

The table lists this clonotype with many counts. V is TRBV29-1 and J is TRBJ2-3; 9 nucleotides line up with TRBD2. Germline V gene data show CDR1 as SQVTM and CDR2 as ANQGSEA. Trimming removed 8 bases from V and 3 bases from J; junction bases left unmatched: 9. The CDR3 loop spans 14 amino acids. Here the CDR3 DNA reads TGCAGCATCTTGACTAGCGGTTTGACAGATACGCAGTATTTT. Translation gives CSILTSGLTDTQYF.

V usage is TRBV6-1 and J usage is TRBJ2-2; possible D gene TRBD1, 5 bases. Germline CDR1 MNHNS, CDR2 SASEGT. V shed 2 bases and J shed 4 bases, with 11 bases lying between them. This CDR3 comprises 15 residues. CDR3: CASSERQGLTGELFF. The CDR3, as DNA: TGTGCCAGCAGTGAAAGGCAGGGTCTCACCGGGGAGCTGTTTTTT.

The chain carries TRBV6-2 or TRBV6-3 and TRBJ2-1; 12 nucleotides align to TRBD1. This CDR3 has 15 residues. From germline, CDR1 is MNHEY and CDR2 SVGEGT. V dropped 4 bases and J dropped 13; count of bases not matched to a gene: 11. DNA of the CDR3: TGTGCCAGCAGTTCGGGACAGGGGGCATGGGAGACCCAGTTCTTC. Translating gives CASSSGQGAWETQFF.

This clonotype appeared a few times. The V call is TRBV6-5, the J call TRBJ2-6; maybe TRBD1 (6 bases). V was clipped by 10 bases and J by 3 bases, with 16 bases between them. The CDR3 is 15 amino acids. Germline values: CDR1 MNHEY, CDR2 SVGAGI. CDR3 region: CATIQQGFGANVLTF. The CDR3 region has the DNA TGTGCCACCATTCAGCAGGGGTTTGGGGCCAACGTCCTGACTTTC.

The chain links TRBV28 to TRBJ1-5; perhaps TRBD1 as D (5 bases). V was clipped by 3 bases and J by 0 bases, with 12 bases between them. This CDR3 spans 16 amino acids. CDR1 is MDHEN and CDR2 is SYDVKM in the germline V gene. CDR3 sequence (DNA): TGTGCCAGCAGTTTCCGCAGACAGTATAGCAATCAGCCCCAGCATTTT. It is translated as CASSFRRQYSNQPQHF.

The table lists this clonotype with a count of one. V gene TRBV20-1 combines with J gene TRBJ1-1; D unclear. The CDR3 sequence is 15 residues long. The germline CDR1 and CDR2 sequences are DFQATT and SNEGSKA (reference sequence). V lost 2 bases to trimming and J lost 0 bases, with 13 bases between them. CDR3: CSARRTGRVNTEAFF. In DNA form, the CDR3 reads TGCAGTGCTAGAAGGACCGGACGGGTGAACACTGAAGCTTTCTTT.

This chain connects TRBV29-1 to TRBJ2-7, with a weak D call TRBD2 (5 bases). V was pared by 4 bases and J by 1 base, with 11 bases between. The CDR3 is made up of 13 amino acids. Germline CDR1 is SQVTM and CDR2 is ANQGSEA. The CDR3 reads CSVGASPSYEQYF. The CDR3 region has the DNA TGCAGCGTTGGGGCTAGCCCTTCCTACGAGCAGTACTTC.